This T cell receptor beta chain is drawn from a study of cytomegalovirus exposure and HLA in healthy donors. Points from the study as a whole: Common viral pathogens (according to a later analysis) appeared linked to several of the most significant clusters. Later on, a genetic analysis was performed. It linked a missense variant in DCLRE1C with V- and J-gene trimming of TCR beta.

Concerning this clone itself: The antigen is not known.

The study ran its PCR with 60 Vbeta and 13 Jbeta primers. Clones were read by immunoSEQ multiplex PCR, and TCRdb kept only the in-frame ones, dropping some. Of roughly 220,000 clones listed, under 70% were seen once; the top ten hold 2% to 3%. Germline V lookup: CDR1 SGHVS, CDR2 FNYEAQ. This CDR3 is 17 amino acids long. V was pared by 1 base and J by 8 bases, with 11 bases of the junction left unmatched. This chain links TRBV7-6 with TRBJ2-1, with 10 bases fitting TRBD1. This receptor was taken from a man aged 40-50 years in good health and CMV-seropositive. The specimen sequenced was PBMCs. CDR3 region: CASSLGPGTGANDEQFF. CDR3 sequence (DNA): TGTGCCAGCAGCTTAGGCCCCGGGACAGGGGCCAACGATGAGCAGTTCTTC.